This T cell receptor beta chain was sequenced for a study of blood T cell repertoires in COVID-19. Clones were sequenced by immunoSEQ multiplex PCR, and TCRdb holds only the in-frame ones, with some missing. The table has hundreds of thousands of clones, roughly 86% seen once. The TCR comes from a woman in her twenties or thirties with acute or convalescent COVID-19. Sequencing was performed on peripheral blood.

CDR3 sequence: CASRASGRDYNEQFF. The CDR3 coding sequence is TGTGCCAGCAGGGCTAGCGGGAGGGATTACAATGAGCAGTTCTTC. The chain is built from TRBV25-1 and TRBJ2-1, with 12 bases fitting TRBD2. The CDR3 extends over 15 amino acids. V dropped 6 bases and J dropped 4; count of bases not matched to a gene: 4. Looked up from germline, CDR1 is MGHDK and CDR2 is SYGVNS.